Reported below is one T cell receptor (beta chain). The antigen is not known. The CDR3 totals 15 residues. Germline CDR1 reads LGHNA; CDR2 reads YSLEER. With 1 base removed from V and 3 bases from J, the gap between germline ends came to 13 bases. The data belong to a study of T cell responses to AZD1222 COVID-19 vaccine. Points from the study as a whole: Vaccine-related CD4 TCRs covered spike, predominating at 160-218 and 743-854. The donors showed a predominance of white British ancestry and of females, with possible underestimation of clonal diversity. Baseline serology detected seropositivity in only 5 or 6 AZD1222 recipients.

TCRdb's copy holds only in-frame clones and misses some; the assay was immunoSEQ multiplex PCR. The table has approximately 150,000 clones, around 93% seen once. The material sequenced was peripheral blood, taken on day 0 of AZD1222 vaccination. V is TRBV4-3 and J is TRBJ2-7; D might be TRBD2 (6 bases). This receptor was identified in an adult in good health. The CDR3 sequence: CASSQAGGSGYEQYF. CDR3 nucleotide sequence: TGCGCCAGCAGCCAAGCTGGGGGGTCCGGCTACGAGCAGTACTTC.